A selection of T cell receptor beta chains follows, all from one sample in a study of Ad26.COV2.S vaccination and SARS-CoV-2 variants. Method: immunoSEQ multiplex PCR; TCRdb's copy keeps in-frame clones and lacks some. The sample holds just over 350,000 clones, about 90% seen once. This specimen was peripheral blood, taken after recovery from COVID-19. These receptors originate from a human donor who had recovered from COVID-19. Each CDR3 is given with its conserved first and last residue. The order of the fields is J gene, D gene, V gene, clone size, CDR3 protein, CDR3 DNA. D genes are given only for firm matches. Not every row has a clone size; where given, it reads once, few, many or a size class.

J gene: TRBJ2-7; D gene: TRBD1; V gene: TRBV7-2; clone size: .; CDR3 protein: CASRGTGRSEQYF; CDR3 DNA: TGTGCCAGCAGGGGGACAGGCCGATCCGAGCAGTACTTC
J gene: TRBJ2-5; D gene: TRBD2; V gene: TRBV5-8; clone size: few; CDR3 protein: CASRAGDSSGPQETQYF; CDR3 DNA: TGTGCCAGCAGGGCCGGAGACTCTAGCGGGCCCCAAGAGACCCAGTACTTC
J gene: TRBJ1-1; D gene: .; V gene: TRBV7-9; clone size: .; CDR3 protein: CASSFSTGTEAFF; CDR3 DNA: TGTGCCAGCAGCTTTAGTACAGGCACTGAAGCTTTCTTT
J gene: TRBJ1-2; D gene: .; V gene: TRBV9; clone size: .; CDR3 protein: CASSVVESSNYGYTF; CDR3 DNA: TGTGCCAGCAGCGTAGTAGAGAGTTCTAACTATGGCTACACCTTC
J gene: TRBJ1-2; D gene: .; V gene: TRBV7-9; clone size: .; CDR3 protein: CASSLRDFYGYTF; CDR3 DNA: TGTGCCAGCAGCTTACGGGACTTCTATGGCTACACCTTC
J gene: TRBJ2-3; D gene: .; V gene: TRBV25-1; clone size: once; CDR3 protein: CASSESTDTQYF; CDR3 DNA: TGTGCCAGCAGTGAGAGCACAGATACGCAGTATTTT
J gene: TRBJ2-7; D gene: .; V gene: TRBV18; clone size: .; CDR3 protein: CASSPGRGTYEQYF; CDR3 DNA: TGTGCCAGCTCACCAGGCAGGGGAACCTACGAGCAGTACTTC
J gene: TRBJ1-4; D gene: .; V gene: TRBV6-2/TRBV6-3; clone size: .; CDR3 protein: CASSLGPDEKLFF; CDR3 DNA: TGTGCCAGCAGTTTAGGTCCAGATGAAAAACTGTTTTTT
J gene: TRBJ1-2; D gene: .; V gene: TRBV5-1; clone size: .; CDR3 protein: CASSLLQANYGYTF; CDR3 DNA: TGCGCCAGCAGCTTGCTTCAAGCTAACTATGGCTACACCTTC
J gene: TRBJ2-4; D gene: TRBD1; V gene: TRBV5-4; clone size: .; CDR3 protein: CASSISYRGHLAKNIQYF; CDR3 DNA: TGTGCCAGCAGCATCAGTTACAGGGGCCACCTAGCCAAAAACATTCAGTACTTC
J gene: TRBJ2-7; D gene: TRBD2; V gene: TRBV11-2; clone size: .; CDR3 protein: CASSLEQRGAIYEQYF; CDR3 DNA: TGTGCCAGCAGCTTAGAGCAGCGGGGGGCCATCTACGAGCAGTACTTC
J gene: TRBJ1-2; D gene: .; V gene: TRBV11-3; clone size: .; CDR3 protein: CASSLFRGEGYTF; CDR3 DNA: TGTGCCAGCAGCCTATTCAGGGGTGAAGGCTACACCTTC
J gene: TRBJ2-5; D gene: .; V gene: TRBV2; clone size: .; CDR3 protein: CANAVDEETQYF; CDR3 DNA: TGTGCCAACGCAGTGGACGAAGAGACCCAGTACTTC
J gene: TRBJ1-2; D gene: .; V gene: TRBV4-3; clone size: .; CDR3 protein: CASSQSSTTDGRYTF; CDR3 DNA: TGCGCCAGCAGCCAATCCTCTACGACGGACGGGAGGTACACCTTC
J gene: TRBJ2-2; D gene: .; V gene: TRBV5-1; clone size: .; CDR3 protein: CASATHRHNTGELFF; CDR3 DNA: TGCGCCAGCGCGACCCACAGGCACAACACCGGGGAGCTGTTTTTT